These 2 T cell receptor beta chains were all obtained from the same sample, sequenced in a study. TCRdb reprocessed the 5' RACE reads with MiXCR, giving one entry per CDR3 protein. The table has about 9,100 distinct CDR3 sequences, approximately 57% seen once. Source material: tumor-infiltrating memory CD4+ T cells sorted from the breast tumor. As for subset: memory CD4+ T cells, CD4+CD45RO+CD25-. The receptors were gathered from a female donor with breast cancer.

In this sample, this clonotype turned up once. The chain joins TRBV29-1 to TRBJ1-2; 7 bases line up with TRBD1. The germline V gene encodes CDR1 SQVTM and CDR2 ANQGSEA. This CDR3 spans 15 amino acids. V lost 6 bases, J lost 0 bases, and 10 bases stayed unmatched. The CDR3 loop reads CSVDDRDQANYGYTF. In DNA, the CDR3 is TGCAGCGTAGACGACAGGGATCAAGCTAACTATGGCTACACCTTC.

The chain employs TRBV6-5 and TRBJ1-2; D remains unclear. This CDR3 spans 13 amino acids. Germline V gene lookup returns CDR1 MNHEY and CDR2 SVGAGI. The V gene lost 4 bases and the J gene lost 4 bases, with 10 bases spanning the gap. CDR3 region: CASSSALRYGYTF. CDR3 sequence (DNA): TGTGCCAGCAGTTCCGCCCTCCGCTATGGCTACACCTTC.